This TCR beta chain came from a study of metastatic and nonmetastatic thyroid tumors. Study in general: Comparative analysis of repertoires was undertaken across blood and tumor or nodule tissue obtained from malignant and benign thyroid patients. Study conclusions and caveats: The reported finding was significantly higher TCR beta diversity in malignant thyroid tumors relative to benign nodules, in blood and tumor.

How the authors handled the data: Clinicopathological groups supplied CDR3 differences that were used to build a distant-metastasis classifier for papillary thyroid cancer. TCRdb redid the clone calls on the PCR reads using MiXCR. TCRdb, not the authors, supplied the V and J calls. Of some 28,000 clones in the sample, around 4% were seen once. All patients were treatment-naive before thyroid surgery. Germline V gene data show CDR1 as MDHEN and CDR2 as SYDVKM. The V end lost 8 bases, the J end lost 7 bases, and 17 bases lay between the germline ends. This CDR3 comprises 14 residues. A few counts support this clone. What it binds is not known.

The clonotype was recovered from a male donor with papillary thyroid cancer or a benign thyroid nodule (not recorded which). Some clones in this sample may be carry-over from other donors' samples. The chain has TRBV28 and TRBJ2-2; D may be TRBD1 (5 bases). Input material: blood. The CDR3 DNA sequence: TGTGCCAGCGGGCTTGCAGGGCGGAGCGGGGAGCTGTTTTTT. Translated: CASGLAGRSGELFF.